These 26 T cell receptor beta chains were all obtained from the same sample, sequenced in a study of T-cell memory formation after mild COVID-19. TCRdb redid the calling of the 5' RACE reads with MiXCR, one entry per CDR3 protein. The sample has under 200,000 distinct CDR3 sequences; around a third are singletons. Sample: PBMCs or a T cell subset sorted from them (not recorded which). Every receptor here comes from an adult woman who had mild COVID-19 (a few samples of this study predate the infection). Cell type and time point are not known.

The CDR3 nucleotides are TGCAGTGCCCCTCATATCGGGGCGGGGGGGACCTCCTACGAGCAGTACTTC. This encodes CSAPHIGAGGTSYEQYF. The chain employs TRBV20-1 and TRBJ2-7; TRBD2 matches 9 bases. The CDR3 is made up of 17 amino acids. J was trimmed by 0 bases and V by 6 bases; bases with no gene match: 15. Germline CDR1 DFQATT, CDR2 SNEGSKA (reference sequence).

CDR3 amino acids: CASSGPGDDYGYTF. The CDR3 region has the DNA TGTGCCAGCAGCGGACCCGGGGACGACTATGGCTACACCTTC. This chain links TRBV12-3 or TRBV12-4 with TRBJ1-2, with D perhaps matching TRBD1 (5 bases). The ends were cut back, 6 bases at V and 3 bases at J, with 14 bases in the middle. This CDR3 has 14 amino acids.

This chain links TRBV6-5 with TRBJ2-7, with D tentatively TRBD1 (6 bases). This CDR3 has 14 amino acids. CDR1 is MNHEY and CDR2 is SVGAGI in the germline V gene. The germline V and J ends were trimmed by 6 bases and 3 bases, with 15 bases remaining between them. CDR3 protein: CASSATIRGYEQYF. The CDR3 bases are TGTGCCAGCAGCGCTACGATCAGGGGCTACGAGCAGTACTTC.

This clonotype was observed a handful of times. V usage is TRBV15 and J usage is TRBJ2-3, with 11 bases aligning to TRBD1. The CDR3 contains 16 residues. Germline trimming cut 0 bases from V and 4 bases from J; bases unmatched to any gene: 3. CDR1 is LNHNV and CDR2 is YYDKDF in the germline V gene (reference sequence). CDR3 in amino acids: CATSRDPGQGADTQYF. The CDR3 DNA sequence: TGTGCCACCAGCAGAGATCCGGGACAGGGGGCAGATACGCAGTATTTT.

This clonotype was counted only a few times. CDR3 sequence (DNA): TGTGCCAGCAGCTTGGTCAATCTGGTGGGCACAGATACGCAGTATTTT. Protein: CASSLVNLVGTDTQYF. This chain links TRBV5-5 with TRBJ2-3; unclear D gene. V dropped 0 bases and J dropped 1 base, with 12 bases sitting between them. Germline V lookup: CDR1 SGHKS, CDR2 YYEKEE (reference sequence). The CDR3 totals 16 residues. The whole variable domain, filled in from reference TRBV5-5 and TRBJ2-3, reads DAGVTQSPTHLIKTRGQQVTLRCSPISGHKSVSWYQQVLGQGPQFIFQYYEKEERGRGNFPDRFSARQFPNYSSELNVNALLLGDSALYLCASSLVNLVGTDTQYFGPGTRLTVL.

This clonotype was counted between two and nine times. V usage is TRBV14 and J usage is TRBJ1-5; D gene unclear. In germline, CDR1 is SGHDN, CDR2 FVKESK. The CDR3 runs to 13 residues. Trimming took 2 bases from V and 6 from J, leaving 8 bases between them. The CDR3 region is CASSQYEGQPQHF. The CDR3 DNA reads as TGTGCCAGCAGCCAATACGAGGGTCAGCCCCAGCATTTT.

The gene calls are TRBV5-1 and TRBJ2-2; TRBD1 aligns across 9 bases. V lost 3 bases to trimming and J lost 3 bases; unmatched junction nucleotides: 9. The CDR3 is made up of 17 amino acids. CDR1 and CDR2 (germline): SGHRS, YFSETQ. The CDR3 loop reads CASSSGTGLRDTGELFF. In DNA form, the CDR3 reads TGCGCCAGCAGCTCCGGGACAGGGCTTAGGGACACCGGGGAGCTGTTTTTT.

The CDR3 coding sequence is TGCAGCGTTGTATTGGGAGCGGGAGTAGCAGATACGCAGTATTTT. Protein: CSVVLGAGVADTQYF. The rearrangement joins TRBV29-1 to TRBJ2-3; 8 nucleotides line up with TRBD2. The V gene end was trimmed by 4 bases and the J gene end by 4 bases; junction bases not matched to a gene: 10. Germline CDR1 is SQVTM and CDR2 is ANQGSEA. The CDR3 is 15 amino acids.

The sample holds a few counts of this clonotype. The chain has TRBV7-2 and TRBJ1-2, with D uncertain. V was shortened by 5 bases and J by 4 bases, with 14 bases between the two germline ends. CDR1 is SGHTA and CDR2 is FQGNSA in the germline V gene. This CDR3 has 14 amino acids. The CDR3 DNA is TGTGCCAGCAGCCGTACAGCGGGTAGCTATGGCTACACCTTC. The encoded protein is CASSRTAGSYGYTF.

This clonotype has only a few counts. This sequence joins TRBV5-1 and TRBJ2-1; D unclear. Germline-derived CDR1 and CDR2 are SGHRS and YFSETQ. This CDR3 is built from 15 residues. Trimming stripped 0 bases from V and 4 bases from J, with 11 bases between. The CDR3 nucleotides are TGCGCCAGCAGCTTGGTAGGATTACCTTACAATGAGCAGTTCTTC. This codes for CASSLVGLPYNEQFF.

The chain couples TRBV12-3 or TRBV12-4 to TRBJ1-6, with D uncertain. V was pared by 0 bases and J by 10 bases, with 13 bases between. The CDR3 has 15 amino acids. CDR3 region: CASSLALVLDSPLHF. The CDR3 DNA follows: TGTGCCAGCAGTTTAGCCCTCGTTCTGGACTCACCCCTCCACTTT.

The genes are TRBV7-9 and TRBJ1-5; D gene ambiguous. V shed 5 bases and J shed 1 base, with 15 bases lying between them. This CDR3 contains 16 residues. The germline CDR1 and CDR2 sequences are SEHNR and FQNEAQ (reference sequence). CDR3 DNA: TGTGCCAGCAGCCAATACGGGGAGGCCAGCAATCAGCCCCAGCATTTT. Its protein is CASSQYGEASNQPQHF.

This chain uses TRBV5-1 with TRBJ1-2, with TRBD1 matching over 7 bases. After removal of 4 bases from V and 7 bases from J, the junction contained 13 bases not matched to a gene. The CDR3 sequence is 15 residues long. The germline CDR1 and CDR2 sequences are SGHRS and YFSETQ. The CDR3 bases are TGCGCCAGCAGCCCGGGACAGACAACCCCCGGTGGCTACACCTTC. This encodes CASSPGQTTPGGYTF. The full variable domain, completed using reference TRBV5-1 and TRBJ1-2, is KAGVTQTPRYLIKTRGQQVTLSCSPISGHRSVSWYQQTPGQGLQFLFEYFSETQRNKGNFPGRFSGRQFSNSRSEMNVSTLELGDSALYLCASSPGQTTPGGYTFGSGTRLTVV.

Only a few counts were recorded for this clonotype. This sequence joins TRBV7-9 and TRBJ2-1; 9 bases fit TRBD1. The V and J ends lost 5 bases and 1 base, in that order; junction bases with no gene match: 6. Germline V gene data show CDR1 as SEHNR and CDR2 as FQNEAQ (reference sequence). The CDR3 loop spans 16 amino acids. In DNA, the CDR3 is TGTGCCAGCAGCCGCCTTGGACAGGGGTCCTACAATGAGCAGTTCTTC. This codes for CASSRLGQGSYNEQFF.

CDR3 DNA: TGTGCCAGCAGTCCTAGCGGGATTGCCCGCGAGCAGTTCTTC. Protein product: CASSPSGIAREQFF. The V call is TRBV12-3 or TRBV12-4, the J call TRBJ2-1, with 9 nucleotides matching TRBD2. With 5 bases clipped from V and 10 bases from J, the junction kept 9 bases outside the gene matches. The CDR3 length is 14 residues.

This chain links TRBV3-1 with TRBJ2-1, with D possibly being TRBD1 (6 bases). There are 15 residues in the CDR3. V lost 1 base to trimming and J lost 8 bases, with 15 bases between them. Per germline, CDR1 LGHDT and CDR2 YNNKEL (reference sequence). The CDR3 spells CASSQVGQPLDEQFF. In DNA form, the CDR3 reads TGTGCCAGCAGCCAAGTCGGACAGCCTTTGGATGAGCAGTTCTTC.

V and J are TRBV6-6 and TRBJ2-3; 8 bases line up with TRBD2. V trimming: 2 bases; J trimming: 3 bases; junction bases outside the gene matches: 4. CDR1 and CDR2 from the germline V gene are MNHNY and SVGAGI (reference sequence). This CDR3 has 15 residues. The CDR3 DNA reads TGTGCCAGCAGTTACGCGGGGGGACTAACAGATACGCAGTATTTT. This codes for CASSYAGGLTDTQYF.

J is TRBJ2-5 and V is TRBV7-9; D uncertain. Per germline, CDR1 SEHNR and CDR2 FQNEAQ (reference sequence). V lost 5 bases to trimming and J lost 2 bases, with 9 bases between them. The CDR3 contains 13 residues. DNA for the CDR3: TGTGCCAGCAGCCGTGACCCTCAAGAGACCCAGTACTTC. It specifies CASSRDPQETQYF. The full variable domain, rest sourced from reference TRBV7-9 and TRBJ2-5, is DTGVSQNPRHKITKRGQNVTFRCDPISEHNRLYWYRQTLGQGPEFLTYFQNEAQLEKSRLLSDRFSAERPKGSFSTLEIQRTEQGDSAMYLCASSRDPQETQYFGPGTRLLVL.

The chain is built from TRBV30 and TRBJ2-3; D gene unclear. The CDR3 covers 11 residues. Per germline, CDR1 GTSNPN and CDR2 SVGIG (reference sequence). Trimming left V 0 bases short and J 6 bases short, with 4 bases between. Here the CDR3 reads CAWSVRDTQYF. The CDR3 DNA reads as TGTGCCTGGAGTGTAAGGGATACGCAGTATTTT.

The chain couples TRBV28 to TRBJ2-2; 11 bases are shared with TRBD2. Per the germline V gene, CDR1 is MDHEN and CDR2 is SYDVKM. The junction had 17 bases not matched to a gene; V was cut back by 3 bases and J by 5 bases. This CDR3 is built from 20 residues. CDR3 amino acids: CASSFPLAGVEVVKTGELFF. CDR3 DNA sequence: TGTGCCAGCAGTTTCCCACTAGCGGGAGTCGAGGTGGTTAAAACCGGGGAGCTGTTTTTT.

This chain uses TRBV20-1 with TRBJ1-1; possibly TRBD1 for D (6 bases). Germline V lookup: CDR1 DFQATT, CDR2 SNEGSKA (reference sequence). V was clipped by 1 base and J by 1 base, with 13 bases between them. This CDR3 has 15 amino acids. CDR3 sequence (DNA): TGCAGTGCTAGAGCAGGGGCAGGGTGGAACACTGAAGCTTTCTTT. Amino acids: CSARAGAGWNTEAFF.

The chain employs TRBV29-1 and TRBJ2-7; TRBD2 is a possible D gene (6 bases). The CDR3 runs to 15 residues. V lost 7 bases and J 3 bases, leaving 22 bases between the germline ends. CDR1 is SQVTM and CDR2 is ANQGSEA in the germline V gene. CDR3 region: CSAEKAKFGGYEQYF. The CDR3 nucleotides are TGCAGCGCTGAGAAAGCTAAGTTCGGGGGCTACGAGCAGTACTTC.

The J gene is TRBJ1-1, the V gene TRBV6-5; no clear D gene. The V end was cut by 3 bases, the J end by 0 bases, with 11 bases between. Germline CDR1 reads MNHEY; CDR2 reads SVGAGI. CDR3 length: 15 amino acids. The CDR3 sequence is CASSYLSYMNTEAFF. The CDR3 DNA sequence: TGTGCCAGCAGTTATTTATCATATATGAACACTGAAGCTTTCTTT.

This clonotype turned up a few times. The V call is TRBV20-1, the J call TRBJ1-1; D is undetermined. V was trimmed by 3 bases and J by 0 bases, leaving 14 bases between them. CDR1 and CDR2 (germline): DFQATT, SNEGSKA (reference sequence). The CDR3 loop spans 15 amino acids. CDR3 sequence (DNA): TGCAGTGCTAGCCGTACCTTAGCTATGAACACTGAAGCTTTCTTT. It specifies CSASRTLAMNTEAFF.

This clonotype has only a few counts. This chain joins TRBV24-1 and TRBJ2-2; the match to TRBD2 covers 9 bases. CDR1 is KGHDR and CDR2 is SFDVKD in the germline V gene. The ends lost 4 bases at V and 13 bases at J; junction bases unmatched: 6. This CDR3 has 13 amino acids. The DNA for the CDR3 is TGTGCCACCAGTGACGCGACTAGCGGAGGGCTGTTTTTT. Translated, it gives CATSDATSGGLFF.

V and J are TRBV4-1 and TRBJ2-1; 14 nucleotides agree with TRBD2. V dropped 6 bases and J dropped 7; count of bases not matched to a gene: 2. CDR1 and CDR2 from the germline V gene are MGHRA and YSYEKL. The CDR3 runs to 14 residues. CDR3 loop: CASRRLAGGNEQFF. CDR3 DNA: TGCGCCAGCAGACGACTAGCGGGGGGGAATGAGCAGTTCTTC.